This T cell receptor beta chain emerged from a study of human T cells and chemical hapten exposure. Study-wide context: Skin on the upper inner arm, about 2 cm by about 2 cm in size, was sensitized with 2% DPC. Weekly administration of diphenylcyclopropenone to the scalp of patients continued throughout the roughly 25-week study.

Germline-derived CDR1 and CDR2 are SGHTA and FQGNSA. This CDR3 spans 13 amino acids. Trimming shortened V by 5 bases and J by 9 bases, and 11 bases separated the two germline ends. Each CDR3 protein is one row after TCRdb ran MiXCR on the RACE reads. The sample consists of some 340,000 distinct CDR3 sequences, approximately 6.3% of them appearing once. Time point reported: patch test 1, 2 weeks after DPC sensitization. The treatment: therapeutic diphenylcyclopropenone sensitization with weekly scalp DPC. V gene TRBV7-2 combines with J gene TRBJ1-6; tentatively, D is TRBD1 (5 bases). Sequenced here: whole blood, sampled in connection with sensitization to the hapten diphenylcyclopropenone (DPC). The TCR comes from a woman aged 18-29 years with alopecia areata. Some clones in this sample may be carry-over from other donors' samples. Here the CDR3 DNA reads TGTGCCAGCAGCCAAGACAGAATTTCACCCCTCCACTTT. It is translated as CASSQDRISPLHF.